Presented here are 23 T cell receptor beta chains from one specimen sequenced in a study of T cell changes during pregnancy in multiple sclerosis (dated by TCRdb to the late 2010s). The library was made by the immunoSEQ multiplex PCR assay. Imported from immuneACCESS, the table was reduced by TCRdb to in-frame sequences with V and J called. These copies leave out some clones; in studies compared against another copy, an unresolved V gene accounts for under half, and the cause of the remainder is not known. The sample profile shows around 71,000 clones; approximately 90% of them were found once. More than 0.9% of the sample is in the top ten clones. The source material was peripheral blood, sampled in the third trimester of pregnancy. The receptor set was obtained from a female donor with multiple sclerosis, enrolled in a pregnancy study.

This chain links TRBV19 with TRBJ2-5; 8 bases fit TRBD2. Per germline, CDR1 LNHDA and CDR2 SQIVND (reference sequence). The ends lost 6 bases at V and 5 bases at J; junction bases unmatched: 8. This CDR3 contains 14 residues. The CDR3 DNA is TGTGCCAGTAGGCCGGGGACTAGGTCGGAGACCCAGTACTTC. It yields the protein CASRPGTRSETQYF.

This chain links TRBV18 with TRBJ2-7, with 9 bases lining up with TRBD2. Trimming took 3 bases from V and 4 from J; bases not matched to a gene: 10. The CDR3 contains 16 residues. Germline loops: CDR1 KGHSH, CDR2 LQKENI. The CDR3 reads CASSPWTPGLAYEQYF. DNA of the CDR3: TGTGCCAGCTCACCGTGGACTCCCGGACTAGCGTACGAGCAGTACTTC.

The chain combines TRBV13 with TRBJ1-2; 9 nucleotides match TRBD1. The ends lost 5 bases at V and 5 bases at J; junction bases unmatched: 15. Germline V gives CDR1 PRHDT, CDR2 FYEKMQ (reference sequence). This CDR3 contains 17 residues. The CDR3 reads CASSRRPRTGEEYGYTF. CDR3 DNA: TGTGCCAGCAGCCGCCGTCCAAGGACAGGGGAAGAGTATGGCTACACCTTC.

The chain has TRBV6-1 and TRBJ1-4; tentative D call: TRBD1 (5 bases). The ends were cut back, 4 bases at V and 0 bases at J, with 21 bases in the middle. This CDR3 contains 19 residues. Germline V gene lookup returns CDR1 MNHNS and CDR2 SASEGT. CDR3 DNA: TGTGCCAGCAGTGGCCGGGGGACGGGGACTCTTGCAACTAATGAAAAACTGTTTTTT. Translated: CASSGRGTGTLATNEKLFF.

DNA of the CDR3: TGTGCCAGCAGCGTAGAAGGCAGGGAAAACATTCAGTACTTC. Protein sequence: CASSVEGRENIQYF. The chain recombines TRBV9 with TRBJ2-4; D possibly corresponds to TRBD1 (5 bases). CDR1 is SGDLS and CDR2 is YYNGEE in the germline V gene. This CDR3 has 14 amino acids. The germline V and J ends were trimmed by 0 bases and 5 bases, with 9 bases remaining between them.

This clone has only one observation. Different DNA sequences within this sample yield the same CDR3. The V and J genes are TRBV5-1 and TRBJ2-3; D gene unclear. V was shortened by 2 bases and J by 0 bases, with 7 bases between the two germline ends. Germline V gives CDR1 SGHRS, CDR2 YFSETQ. This CDR3 spans 14 amino acids. The CDR3, as DNA: TGCGCCAGCAGCTTAGCTATCAGCACAGATACGCAGTATTTT. Its protein product is CASSLAISTDTQYF.

The chain is built from TRBV27 and TRBJ2-5, with unresolved D. Germline V gene lookup returns CDR1 MNHEY and CDR2 SMNVEV (reference sequence). The length of the CDR3 is 13 residues. V lost 8 bases and J 1 base, leaving 11 bases between the germline ends. CDR3 loop: CASSERRQETQYF. The DNA of the CDR3 is TGTGCCAGCTCTGAGCGCCGCCAAGAGACCCAGTACTTC.

The chain carries TRBV7-6 and TRBJ2-6, with D unclear. The germline V and J ends were trimmed by 5 bases and 0 bases, with 5 bases remaining between them. The length of the CDR3 is 14 residues. Germline lookup yields CDR1 SGHVS and CDR2 FNYEAQ. CDR3 protein: CASSPNSGANVLTF. The CDR3 nucleotides are TGTGCCAGCAGCCCAAACTCTGGGGCCAACGTCCTGACTTTC.

V gene TRBV30 combines with J gene TRBJ2-1, with D perhaps matching TRBD2 (6 bases). CDR3 length: 13 residues. Trimming removed 4 bases from V and 1 base from J, with 8 bases in between. Germline lookup yields CDR1 GTSNPN and CDR2 SVGIG (reference sequence). CDR3 sequence (DNA): TGTGCCTGGAATGGGGGGTCCTACAATGAGCAGTTCTTC. Translation gives CAWNGGSYNEQFF.

The V call is TRBV5-6, the J call TRBJ2-3; 8 bases line up with TRBD2. The CDR3 has 18 residues. V dropped 2 bases and J dropped 2; count of bases not matched to a gene: 13. Germline CDR1 and CDR2: SGHDT and YYEEEE. The CDR3 loop is CASSLIAGRFVDTDTQYF. CDR3 DNA: TGTGCCAGCAGCTTAATAGCGGGAAGGTTTGTGGACACAGATACGCAGTATTTT.

J is TRBJ2-6 and V is TRBV19; TRBD1 might be the D (5 bases). V was trimmed by 1 base and J by 1 base, leaving 8 bases between them. The germline V gene has CDR1 LNHDA and CDR2 SQIVND (reference sequence). There are 16 residues in the CDR3. The CDR3 DNA reads as TGTGCCAGTAGTATAGCTAAGGGGTCTGGGGCCAACGTCCTGACTTTC. Protein sequence: CASSIAKGSGANVLTF. Full variable domain (rest looked up from reference TRBV19 and TRBJ2-6): DGGITQSPKYLFRKEGQNVTLSCEQNLNHDAMYWYRQDPGQGLRLIYYSQIVNDFQKGDIAEGYSVSREKKESFPLTVTSAQKNPTAFYLCASSIAKGSGANVLTFGAGSRLTVL.

The genes are TRBV10-3 and TRBJ1-2; 8 bases line up with TRBD1. V was pared by 7 bases and J by 2 bases, with 6 bases of the junction left unmatched. The CDR3 has 14 residues. Germline V gene data show CDR1 as ENHRY and CDR2 as SYGVKD. The CDR3: CAITDRGENYGYTF. The DNA of the CDR3 is TGTGCCATCACCGACAGGGGAGAAAACTATGGCTACACCTTC.

V usage is TRBV18 and J usage is TRBJ1-1; TRBD1 aligns across 7 bases. The CDR3 spans 16 residues. Looked up from germline, CDR1 is KGHSH and CDR2 is LQKENI. V trimming: 4 bases; J trimming: 0 bases; junction bases outside the gene matches: 8. The CDR3 nucleotides are TGTGCCAGCTCACAAAGTAGGGGGCAAGTGAACACTGAAGCTTTCTTT. Translation: CASSQSRGQVNTEAFF.

The gene calls are TRBV9 and TRBJ2-3, with D perhaps TRBD2 (5 bases). The ends were cut back, 3 bases at V and 7 bases at J, with 15 bases in the middle. The CDR3 spans 14 residues. Germline CDR1 reads SGDLS; CDR2 reads YYNGEE. CDR3 loop: CASSASRASNTQYF. The CDR3 DNA reads as TGTGCCAGCAGCGCCTCTCGGGCTAGCAATACGCAGTATTTT.

The CDR3 DNA reads TGTGCCAGCTTTTCAGGGGCAAACTACGAGCAGTACTTC. This translates into CASFSGANYEQYF. The chain joins TRBV28 to TRBJ2-7; D is perhaps TRBD1 (6 bases). Germline V gene lookup returns CDR1 MDHEN and CDR2 SYDVKM. V was clipped by 8 bases and J by 3 bases, with 14 bases between them. The CDR3 covers 13 residues.

V and J are TRBV5-4 and TRBJ2-2; 9 nucleotides align to TRBD2. The CDR3 extends over 16 amino acids. Germline V gives CDR1 SGHNT, CDR2 YYREEE (reference sequence). With V trimmed by 4 bases and J by 4 bases, 8 bases remained unmatched. The CDR3 DNA reads TGTGCCAGCAGCATCGTAGCGGGAGTGGGCACCGGGGAGCTGTTTTTT. Residues: CASSIVAGVGTGELFF. Based on the CDR3 plus reference TRBV5-4 and TRBJ2-2, the full variable domain is ETGVTQSPTHLIKTRGQQVTLRCSSQSGHNTVSWYQQALGQGPQFIFQYYREEENGRGNFPPRFSGLQFPNYSSELNVNALELDDSALYLCASSIVAGVGTGELFFGEGSRLTVL.

This chain's CDR3 is CASSLMGQNYNEQFF. CDR3 DNA: TGTGCCAGCAGCTTAATGGGACAGAACTACAATGAGCAGTTCTTC. This chain links TRBV11-2 with TRBJ2-1; the match to TRBD1 covers 7 bases. CDR3 length: 15 residues. The germline V gene has CDR1 SGHAT and CDR2 FQNNGV. V shed 2 bases and J 3 bases; nucleotides not matched to a gene: 4.

The chain combines TRBV5-1 with TRBJ2-7; 11 positions match TRBD1. Germline V gives CDR1 SGHRS, CDR2 YFSETQ. Trimming removed 0 bases from V and 6 bases from J; junction bases left unmatched: 5. The CDR3 has 15 amino acids. Here the CDR3 reads CASSLGGDRGSEQYF. Here the CDR3 DNA reads TGCGCCAGCAGCTTGGGTGGGGACAGGGGGTCCGAGCAGTACTTC. Full variable domain (rest looked up from reference TRBV5-1 and TRBJ2-7): KAGVTQTPRYLIKTRGQQVTLSCSPISGHRSVSWYQQTPGQGLQFLFEYFSETQRNKGNFPGRFSGRQFSNSRSEMNVSTLELGDSALYLCASSLGGDRGSEQYFGPGTRLTVT.

V and J are TRBV5-6 and TRBJ2-7, with TRBD2 identical over 10 bases. The CDR3 has 16 amino acids. In germline, CDR1 is SGHDT, CDR2 YYEEEE. J lost 2 bases, V lost 0 bases, and 5 bases had no gene match. In DNA, the CDR3 is TGTGCCAGCAGCTTGGCGACTAGCGGGCCCCCCTACGAGCAGTACTTC. Its translation is CASSLATSGPPYEQYF. Full variable domain (missing parts from reference TRBV5-6 and TRBJ2-7): DAGVTQSPTHLIKTRGQQVTLRCSPKSGHDTVSWYQQALGQGPQFIFQYYEEEERQRGNFPDRFSGHQFPNYSSELNVNALLLGDSALYLCASSLATSGPPYEQYFGPGTRLTVT.

The chain carries TRBV7-9 and TRBJ2-7; 14 nucleotides match TRBD2. Germline V gene data show CDR1 as SEHNR and CDR2 as FQNEAQ (reference sequence). V dropped 4 bases and J dropped 5; count of bases not matched to a gene: 4. The CDR3 runs 15 residues. This chain's CDR3 is CASSSAGLAGDEQYF. The CDR3, as DNA: TGTGCCAGCAGCTCAGCGGGACTAGCGGGAGACGAGCAGTACTTC.

This clone was seen only a few times. The chain joins TRBV19 to TRBJ1-5, with D unclear. The germline CDR1 and CDR2 sequences are LNHDA and SQIVND (reference sequence). This CDR3 is built from 14 residues. Trimming took 0 bases from V and 6 from J, leaving 9 bases between them. CDR3 DNA sequence: TGTGCCAGTAGTATAGACGTTGGGCGTCAGCCCCAGCATTTT. This codes for CASSIDVGRQPQHF. Together with reference TRBV19 and TRBJ1-5, the CDR3 gives the full variable domain: DGGITQSPKYLFRKEGQNVTLSCEQNLNHDAMYWYRQDPGQGLRLIYYSQIVNDFQKGDIAEGYSVSREKKESFPLTVTSAQKNPTAFYLCASSIDVGRQPQHFGDGTRLSIL.

The chain joins TRBV6-5 to TRBJ2-7; D is unclear. The germline CDR1 and CDR2 sequences are MNHEY and SVGAGI. This CDR3 comprises 13 residues. The V and J ends lost 0 bases and 3 bases respectively, with 6 bases between them. CDR3 amino acids: CASSYSMSYEQYF. The CDR3 DNA is TGTGCCAGCAGTTACTCGATGAGCTACGAGCAGTACTTC.

The genes are TRBV5-1 and TRBJ1-2, with D possibly being TRBD1 (5 bases). Trimming shortened V by 1 base and J by 1 base, and 8 bases separated the two germline ends. Looked up from germline, CDR1 is SGHRS and CDR2 is YFSETQ. This CDR3 has 14 residues. The CDR3 region is CASSLSGDNYGYTF. Written as DNA, the CDR3 is TGCGCCAGCAGCTTGTCGGGGGATAACTATGGCTACACCTTC.